The present T cell receptor (beta chain) was sequenced within a study of blood T cell repertoires in COVID-19. Study in general: Some COVID-19 samples were acute and others convalescent; all came from the United States, Italy and Spain. Sources were T cells, B-cell-depleted T cells, or PBMCs; the material itself was cDNA or gDNA.

CDR1 is MNHEY, CDR2 SVGAGI, per germline. The CDR3 length is 11 residues. The V end was cut by 7 bases, the J end by 3 bases, with 4 bases between. Original processing notes: Nucleated cell counts were estimated from reference gene primer amplification. The repertoire was sequenced with immunoSEQ multiplex PCR; TCRdb's copy has only in-frame clones and lacks some. D and trimming come from the DNA, and the V and J calls and clone size come from that table. The sample contains about 150,000 clones, roughly 82% of which appear only once. Specimen: peripheral blood. This receptor was taken from a woman in her forties or fifties with acute or convalescent COVID-19. The chain employs TRBV6-5 and TRBJ1-3; D unclear. The CDR3 loop is CASNNGNTIYF. The CDR3 region has the DNA TGTGCCAGCAACAATGGAAACACCATATATTTT.